This T cell receptor beta chain was recorded in a study of T cell repertoires in ileal Crohn's disease. Study-level background: Operated complications were stricturing disease (approximately 61%) and penetrating disease (39%).

Patients were adults with ileal or ileocolonic Crohn's disease needing resection. Only in-frame clones appear in the TCRdb table, and some are missing; sequencing was by immunoSEQ multiplex PCR. The data show approximately 4,000 clones, roughly 65% seen once. This clone was detected only a few times. The CDR3 is 15 amino acids. Germline CDR1 reads SGHKS; CDR2 reads YYEKEE (reference sequence). J gave up 1 base and V 4 bases, and 6 bases lay outside the gene matches. The TCR originated in an adult with Crohn's disease. The sequenced sample was ileal tissue. The chain uses TRBV5-5 and TRBJ1-1; TRBD1 aligns across 8 bases. Here the CDR3 DNA reads TGTGCCAGCAGCCTCTACGGGACAGGGAACACTGAAGCTTTCTTT. Translation gives CASSLYGTGNTEAFF.